The rows below give T cell receptor beta chains drawn from one sample of a study of T cell responses to AZD1222 COVID-19 vaccine. Sequencing used immunoSEQ multiplex PCR; TCRdb keeps in-frame clones, though not all of them. The repertoire holds roughly 130,000 clones, with around nine tenths as singletons. Sequencing used peripheral blood, obtained on day 0 of AZD1222 vaccination. These receptors were obtained from an adult in good health. Each CDR3 is given with its conserved first and last residue. D genes are given only for firm matches. Rows give clone size only sometimes, using once, few, many, or a class for an expanded clone.

TRBV12-3/TRBV12-4,.,.,TRBJ1-5,TGTGCCAGCAGTTTTGGAGTTAATCAGCCCCAGCATTTT,CASSFGVNQPQHF
TRBV5-1,TRBD2,.,TRBJ2-3,TGCGCCAGCAGCTTGGCGGTGGGAGGGCCTGCAGATACGCAGTATTTT,CASSLAVGGPADTQYF
TRBV3-1/TRBV3-2,.,.,TRBJ1-6,TGTGCCAGCAGCCAAGTTCCGGATAATTCACCCCTCCACTTT,CASSQVPDNSPLHF
TRBV6-2/TRBV6-3,TRBD1,.,TRBJ1-1,TGTGCCAGCAGTTACGGCCAGGGACAGAGTGTCACTGAAGCTTTCTTT,CASSYGQGQSVTEAFF
TRBV5-6,.,.,TRBJ1-2,TGTGCCAGCAGCTTGGGGTTAAAAAACTATGGCTACACCTTC,CASSLGLKNYGYTF
TRBV29-1,.,.,TRBJ2-7,TGCAGCGTTGAAGATCGCGCCTCCTACGAGCAGTACTTC,CSVEDRASYEQYF
TRBV19,TRBD1,.,TRBJ1-1,TGTGCCAGTAGGATCGACCCACAGGGGACGAACACTGAAGCTTTCTTT,CASRIDPQGTNTEAFF
TRBV10-3,.,.,TRBJ1-1,TGTGCCATCAGTGAAGCCGGGGAGGATGAAGCTTTCTTT,CAISEAGEDEAFF
TRBV19,.,.,TRBJ2-5,TGTGCCAGTAGTATAGTGGCTGGGGAGACCCAGTACTTC,CASSIVAGETQYF
TRBV7-3,.,.,TRBJ1-2,TGTGCCAGCAGCTCAAAGCCAGGGCCGCGCTATGGCTACACCTTC,CASSSKPGPRYGYTF
TRBV7-9,.,.,TRBJ1-1,TGTGCCAGCAGCTTAGTGGGGGGCCGGACTGAAGCTTTCTTT,CASSLVGGRTEAFF
TRBV18,.,.,TRBJ1-1,TGTGCCAGCTCTCGGGGACCGGGATGGACTGAAGCTTTCTTT,CASSRGPGWTEAFF
TRBV6-2/TRBV6-3,TRBD1,.,TRBJ1-2,TGTGCCAGCAGTTACCCACAGGGGGGTGACTATGGCTACACCTTC,CASSYPQGGDYGYTF
TRBV5-1,TRBD2,.,TRBJ2-1,TGCGCCAGCAGCTCTGGCTCACTAGCGTCGGGCAATGAGCAGTTCTTC,CASSSGSLASGNEQFF
TRBV6-5,TRBD1,once,TRBJ1-1,TGTGCCAGCAGTTACTGGGACAGGGTGACTGAAGCTTTCTTT,CASSYWDRVTEAFF
TRBV2,.,.,TRBJ1-4,TGTGCCTCCAGGGCAGGGACCCGCGTGGCTAATGAAAAACTGTTTTTT,CASRAGTRVANEKLFF
TRBV6-2/TRBV6-3,.,.,TRBJ1-5,TGTGCCAGCAGTTACGGGGGCAGCAATCAGCCCCAGCATTTT,CASSYGGSNQPQHF
TRBV3-1/TRBV3-2,TRBD1,.,TRBJ1-3,TGTGCCAGCAGCCATCCTGCAGGGGGCTACGGAAACACCATATATTTT,CASSHPAGGYGNTIYF
TRBV19,.,.,TRBJ2-1,TGTGCCAGTAGGATGGCGAGCTCCTACAATGAGCAGTTCTTC,CASRMASSYNEQFF
TRBV30,.,.,TRBJ1-4,TGTGCCTGGAGTGACGACAGGTATAATGAAAAACTGTTTTTT,CAWSDDRYNEKLFF
TRBV24-1,TRBD2,.,TRBJ2-2,TGTGCCACCAGTGAACCTGGGATAGCGGGGGGGCGGCTGTTTTTT,CATSEPGIAGGRLFF
TRBV4-2,TRBD1,once,TRBJ2-6,TGTGCCAGCAGCCAGACCTACCGGGACAGGGGGCAAGGGGCCAACGTCCTGACTTTC,CASSQTYRDRGQGANVLTF
TRBV24-1,.,.,TRBJ1-2,TGTGCCACCAGTGATTATCGGGAGGGCTACACCTTC,CATSDYREGYTF
TRBV6-1,TRBD1,.,TRBJ2-3,TGTGCCAGCAGTGAGGGACAGGGGGTCTTCGGCACAGATACGCAGTATTTT,CASSEGQGVFGTDTQYF
TRBV15,.,.,TRBJ1-3,TGTGCCACCAGCAGAGCTTCCTTCTCTGGAAACACCATATATTTT,CATSRASFSGNTIYF
TRBV19,TRBD1,.,TRBJ1-4,TGTGCCAGTAGTATTGGTCAGGGGGTCGAAAAACTGTTTTTT,CASSIGQGVEKLFF
TRBV5-6,.,.,TRBJ1-2,TGTGCCAGCAGCGTGGGGGTGGGCGGTGGCTACACCTTC,CASSVGVGGGYTF
TRBV7-9,TRBD1,.,TRBJ2-1,TGTGCCAGCAGCGTACAACAGGGGACCAATGAGCAGTTCTTC,CASSVQQGTNEQFF
TRBV19,.,.,TRBJ1-5,TGTGCCAGTAGTGGGAGCCTCAATCAGCCCCAGCATTTT,CASSGSLNQPQHF
TRBV10-2,.,.,TRBJ2-1,TGCGCCAGCAGTCACTTCAATGAGCAGTTCTTC,CASSHFNEQFF
TRBV5-6,.,.,TRBJ2-2,TGTGCCAGCAGCTCGCCCTCGACATGGGGATACACCGGGGAGCTGTTTTTT,CASSSPSTWGYTGELFF
TRBV7-3,.,.,TRBJ2-1,TGTGCCAGCAGCTTAGGGGGGAACCGTTACAATGAGCAGTTCTTC,CASSLGGNRYNEQFF
TRBV5-1,TRBD2,.,TRBJ2-3,TGCGCCAGCAGCCCGGCCAGGCGCGGGGGTGCGCAGTATTTT,CASSPARRGGAQYF
TRBV19,.,.,TRBJ2-5,TGTGCCAGTAGCCCCTTTTGGGCGGAACAAGAGACCCAGTACTTC,CASSPFWAEQETQYF
TRBV7-8,.,.,TRBJ1-1,TGTGCCAGCAGCATAGCGTGGGAGATTGAAGCTTTCTTT,CASSIAWEIEAFF
TRBV5-1,TRBD1,once,TRBJ1-6,TGCGCCAGCAGCCCCGGACAGGGGGCCTTTTCCTATAATTCACCCCTCCACTTT,CASSPGQGAFSYNSPLHF
TRBV4-3,TRBD2,.,TRBJ2-1,TGCGCCAGCAGCCAAGTGTCGCCTAGCGGGAGAGGGGGTGAGCAGTTCTTC,CASSQVSPSGRGGEQFF
TRBV30,.,.,TRBJ1-6,TGTGCCTGGACCGGGGCTGGGAATTCACCCCTCCACTTT,CAWTGAGNSPLHF
TRBV6-1,.,.,TRBJ2-3,TGTGCCAGCAGTGACCCATGGACTCAGGAGGGGCCAGATACGCAGTATTTT,CASSDPWTQEGPDTQYF
TRBV28,.,.,TRBJ1-4,TGTGCCAGCAGGGATAGTGCAACTAATGAAAAACTGTTTTTT,CASRDSATNEKLFF
TRBV13,.,.,TRBJ1-2,TGTGCCAGCAGCCTCGGAACCTTAGGCTACACCTTC,CASSLGTLGYTF
TRBV9,.,once,TRBJ1-1,TGTGCCAGCAGCGTAACTCCGGATCCGGACACTGAAGCTTTCTTT,CASSVTPDPDTEAFF
TRBV3-1/TRBV3-2,.,.,TRBJ1-5,TGTGCCAGCAGCCAAGGTGGGGAGGATCAGCCCCAGCATTTT,CASSQGGEDQPQHF
TRBV24-1,.,.,TRBJ1-2,TGTGCCACCAGTGATAAGGGTGAAGGGGTCTATGGCTACACCTTC,CATSDKGEGVYGYTF
TRBV3-1/TRBV3-2,.,.,TRBJ1-6,TGTGCCAGCAGCCGGACACCAGATAATTCACCCCTCCACTTT,CASSRTPDNSPLHF
TRBV11-2,TRBD1,.,TRBJ2-1,TGTGCCAGCAGCGGGACGACAGGGTCTTACAATGAGCAGTTCTTC,CASSGTTGSYNEQFF
TRBV2,.,.,TRBJ1-5,TGTGCCAGCAGGATCCGGAATCAGCCCCAGCATTTT,CASRIRNQPQHF
TRBV14,.,.,TRBJ1-2,TGTGCCAGCAGCCAAGATCGAAACAGAGCAAACTATGGCTACACCTTC,CASSQDRNRANYGYTF